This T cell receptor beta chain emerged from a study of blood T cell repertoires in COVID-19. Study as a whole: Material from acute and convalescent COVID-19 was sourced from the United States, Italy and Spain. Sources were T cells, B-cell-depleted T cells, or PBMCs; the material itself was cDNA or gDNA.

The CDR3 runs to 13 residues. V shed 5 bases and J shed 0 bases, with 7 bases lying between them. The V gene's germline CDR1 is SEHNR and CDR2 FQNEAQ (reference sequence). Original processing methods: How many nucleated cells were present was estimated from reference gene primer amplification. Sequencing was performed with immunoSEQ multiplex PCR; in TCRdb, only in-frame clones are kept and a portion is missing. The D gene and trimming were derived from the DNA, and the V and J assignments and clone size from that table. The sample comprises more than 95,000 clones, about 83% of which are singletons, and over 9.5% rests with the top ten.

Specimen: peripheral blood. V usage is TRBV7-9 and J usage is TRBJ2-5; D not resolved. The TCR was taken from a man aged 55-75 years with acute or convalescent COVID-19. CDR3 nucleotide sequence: TGTGCCAGCAGCCGCCACAACCAAGAGACCCAGTACTTC. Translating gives CASSRHNQETQYF.